These 18 T cell receptor beta chains were all obtained from the same sample, sequenced in a study of identifying expanded T cells in peripheral blood. The assay was immunoSEQ multiplex PCR, and TCRdb's table has in-frame clones only and misses some. The table has 120,000 or so clones, more than 80% seen once. Sequencing was carried out using blood. These receptors originate from a person aged 18 to 70 in good health.

The rearrangement links TRBV29-1 to TRBJ2-2; D may be TRBD1 (6 bases). The length of the CDR3 is 16 residues. The V end lost 3 bases, the J end lost 5 bases, and 19 bases lay between the germline ends. Germline lookup yields CDR1 SQVTM and CDR2 ANQGSEA. CDR3 DNA sequence: TGCAGCGTTGAGGGGGCCGGGAAAACAGGGACCGGGGAGCTGTTTTTT. Its translation is CSVEGAGKTGTGELFF.

The chain recombines TRBV13 with TRBJ2-7; perhaps TRBD1 as D (6 bases). The V and J ends lost 4 bases and 0 bases respectively, with 19 bases between them. The CDR3 extends over 17 amino acids. Germline-derived CDR1 and CDR2 are PRHDT and FYEKMQ (reference sequence). CDR3 region: CASSSLLLTGHSYEQYF. The CDR3 DNA sequence: TGTGCCAGCAGCTCCCTATTATTGACAGGACACTCCTACGAGCAGTACTTC.

By sample share, this clone is medium-sized. The rearrangement links TRBV25-1 to TRBJ1-6; D not resolved. Between the trimmed V and J ends, which lost 1 base and 7 bases, there was a span of 8 bases. Germline CDR1 reads MGHDK; CDR2 reads SYGVNS. The CDR3 totals 14 residues. The CDR3 DNA is TGTGCCAGCAGTGAATCGCGTGGGAATTCACCCCTCCACTTT. This translates into CASSESRGNSPLHF.

The V and J genes are TRBV10-2 and TRBJ2-7, with no clear D. The germline V gene encodes CDR1 WSHSY and CDR2 SAAADI. The CDR3 sequence is 14 residues long. Trimming removed 3 bases from V and 4 bases from J, with 13 bases in between. The CDR3 sequence: CASSETRTLYEQYF. CDR3 DNA: TGCGCCAGCAGTGAAACCCGGACGTTGTACGAGCAGTACTTC.

The rearrangement links TRBV19 to TRBJ1-2; a weak D match, TRBD1 (5 bases). CDR1 and CDR2 (germline): LNHDA, SQIVND (reference sequence). The CDR3 length is 16 residues. Trimming pared 7 bases from V and 2 bases from J, leaving 20 bases between. In nucleotides, the CDR3 is TGTGCCAGTACCCGGGCCCAGGGACTGACCAACTATGGCTACACCTTC. This encodes CASTRAQGLTNYGYTF.

The rearrangement links TRBV2 to TRBJ1-6; D possibly corresponds to TRBD1 (5 bases). The germline CDR1 and CDR2 sequences are SNHLY and FYNNEI. Trimming removed 6 bases at V and 6 bases at J, with 15 bases between. This CDR3 region has 15 residues. The CDR3 reads CASRREGQANSPLHF. For the CDR3, the DNA is TGTGCCAGCAGGAGAGAGGGGCAGGCTAATTCACCCCTCCACTTT. The full variable domain, rest sourced from reference TRBV2 and TRBJ1-6, is EPEVTQTPSHQVTQMGQEVILRCVPISNHLYFYWYRQILGQKVEFLVSFYNNEISEKSEIFDDQFSVERPDGSNFTLKIRSTKLEDSAMYFCASRREGQANSPLHFGNGTRLTVT.

The rearrangement links TRBV27 to TRBJ2-7, with 9 nucleotides matching TRBD1. This CDR3 spans 15 amino acids. Per germline, CDR1 MNHEY and CDR2 SMNVEV (reference sequence). After removal of 5 bases from V and 6 bases from J, the junction contained 11 bases not matched to a gene. CDR3 sequence (DNA): TGTGCCAGCAGTCCGGCGGACAGGGGAGACGGCGAGCAGTACTTC. Translation gives CASSPADRGDGEQYF.

The chain joins TRBV5-1 to TRBJ1-1; D ambiguous. The CDR3 totals 13 residues. CDR1 is SGHRS, CDR2 YFSETQ, per germline. Trimming stripped 3 bases from V and 6 bases from J, with 12 bases between. DNA for the CDR3: TGCGCCAGCAGCTCCGCTAGCGCGTCTGAAGCTTTCTTT. Amino acid sequence: CASSSASASEAFF.

This chain joins TRBV23-1 and TRBJ1-6; D is undetermined. TRBV23-1 is given ORF status, its function remaining uncertain. V was cut by 1 base and J by 8 bases, with 30 bases left in between. The CDR3 consists of 21 residues. CDR3 residues: CASSQFRYLSKTATGDSPLHF. In DNA, the CDR3 is TGCGCCAGCAGTCAATTCCGGTACTTGTCCAAAACCGCGACGGGCGATTCACCCCTCCACTTT.

The chain combines TRBV5-1 with TRBJ1-1, with TRBD1 matching 7 bases. Germline values: CDR1 SGHRS, CDR2 YFSETQ. The CDR3 consists of 13 residues. The V gene end was trimmed by 6 bases and the J gene end by 1 base; junction bases not matched to a gene: 3. CDR3: CASTRTGNTEAFF. DNA for the CDR3: TGCGCCAGCACCCGGACAGGGAACACTGAAGCTTTCTTT.

The chain couples TRBV4-3 to TRBJ2-4; TRBD1 aligns across 11 bases. J gave up 6 bases and V 4 bases, and 14 bases lay outside the gene matches. Germline CDR1 LGHNA, CDR2 YSLEER. This CDR3 has 18 residues. Here the CDR3 reads CASSRGRFFGQGANIQYF. CDR3 coding DNA: TGCGCCAGCAGCCGCGGAAGGTTCTTCGGACAGGGGGCAAACATTCAGTACTTC.

The rearrangement links TRBV27 to TRBJ2-2; D is possibly TRBD2 (5 bases). Germline CDR1 is MNHEY and CDR2 is SMNVEV (reference sequence). Trimming stripped 5 bases from V and 6 bases from J, with 16 bases between. The CDR3 extends over 15 amino acids. CDR3 sequence reads: CASSPGIQRAGELFF. DNA of the CDR3: TGTGCCAGCAGTCCCGGGATTCAACGGGCCGGGGAGCTGTTTTTT.

The genes are TRBV5-1 and TRBJ2-3; D is uncertain. The V end was cut by 0 bases, the J end by 0 bases, with 8 bases between. The CDR3 runs 15 residues. In germline, CDR1 is SGHRS, CDR2 YFSETQ. This chain's CDR3 is CASSLALGSTDTQYF. In DNA, the CDR3 is TGCGCCAGCAGCTTGGCCTTGGGTAGCACAGATACGCAGTATTTT. The variable domain in full, with the rest retrieved from reference TRBV5-1 and TRBJ2-3, is KAGVTQTPRYLIKTRGQQVTLSCSPISGHRSVSWYQQTPGQGLQFLFEYFSETQRNKGNFPGRFSGRQFSNSRSEMNVSTLELGDSALYLCASSLALGSTDTQYFGPGTRLTVL.

The rearrangement joins TRBV7-9 to TRBJ1-1; 7 bases align to TRBD1. This CDR3 region has 15 residues. Unmatched junction bases numbered 14, after V lost 5 bases and J lost 8 bases. Germline V gene lookup returns CDR1 SEHNR and CDR2 FQNEAQ (reference sequence). As DNA, the CDR3 is TGTGCCAGCAGCGCCGGGGGGACAGCGGGTTCCGAAGCTTTCTTT. This codes for CASSAGGTAGSEAFF. The full variable domain, its missing parts supplied by reference TRBV7-9 and TRBJ1-1, is DTGVSQNPRHKITKRGQNVTFRCDPISEHNRLYWYRQTLGQGPEFLTYFQNEAQLEKSRLLSDRFSAERPKGSFSTLEIQRTEQGDSAMYLCASSAGGTAGSEAFFGQGTRLTVV.

The chain combines TRBV28 with TRBJ2-3; 12 nucleotides agree with TRBD2. The germline gives CDR1 MDHEN, CDR2 SYDVKM. With 9 bases clipped from V and 6 bases from J, the junction kept 7 bases outside the gene matches. There are 14 residues in the CDR3. CDR3 in amino acids: CASHLAGGPDTQYF. CDR3 sequence (DNA): TGTGCCAGTCATCTAGCGGGGGGGCCCGATACGCAGTATTTT.

The chain links TRBV6-5 to TRBJ1-6, with unresolved D. Germline V gene sequence: CDR1 MNHEY, CDR2 SVGAGI. V was shortened by 6 bases and J by 7 bases, with 7 bases between the two germline ends. The CDR3 consists of 12 residues. Here the CDR3 reads CASRTGNSPLHF. For the CDR3, the DNA is TGTGCCAGCAGAACGGGGAATTCACCCCTCCACTTT.

V gene TRBV30 combines with J gene TRBJ1-5; TRBD1 aligns across 7 bases. V gave up 3 bases and J gave up 3 bases; unmatched junction bases: 5. This CDR3 has 14 amino acids. Per the germline V gene, CDR1 is GTSNPN and CDR2 is SVGIG (reference sequence). The CDR3 DNA is TGTGCCTGGAGCTCCGGGACAGCCAATCAGCCCCAGCATTTT. Translating gives CAWSSGTANQPQHF.

This clone has more than one count but fewer than ten. This chain joins TRBV7-2 and TRBJ2-4; D uncertain. Between the trimmed V and J ends, which lost 2 bases and 4 bases, there was a span of 18 bases. The CDR3 runs to 17 residues. Germline CDR1 and CDR2: SGHTA and FQGNSA. The CDR3 loop is CASSLFPRLGAKNIQYF. The CDR3 DNA follows: TGTGCCAGCAGCTTATTCCCCCGATTAGGAGCTAAAAACATTCAGTACTTC.